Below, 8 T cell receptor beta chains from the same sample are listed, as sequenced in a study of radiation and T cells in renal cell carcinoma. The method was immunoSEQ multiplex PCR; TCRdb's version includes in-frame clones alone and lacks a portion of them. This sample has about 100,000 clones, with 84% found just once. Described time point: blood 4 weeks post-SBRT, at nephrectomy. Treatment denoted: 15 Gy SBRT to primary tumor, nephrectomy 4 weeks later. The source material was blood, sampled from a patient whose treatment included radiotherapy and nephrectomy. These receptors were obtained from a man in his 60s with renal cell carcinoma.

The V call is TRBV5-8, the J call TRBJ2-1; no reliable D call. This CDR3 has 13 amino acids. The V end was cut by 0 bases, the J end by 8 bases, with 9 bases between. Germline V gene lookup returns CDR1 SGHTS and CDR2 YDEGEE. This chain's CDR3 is CASSLEGFDEQFF. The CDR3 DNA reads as TGTGCCAGCAGCTTGGAGGGATTTGATGAGCAGTTCTTC.

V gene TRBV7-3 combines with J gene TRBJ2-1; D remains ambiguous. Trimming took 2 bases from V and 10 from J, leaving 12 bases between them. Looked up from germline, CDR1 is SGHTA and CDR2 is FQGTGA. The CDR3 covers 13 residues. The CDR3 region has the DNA TGTGCCAGCAGCTTAGATCTAGTTTCCGAGCAGTTCTTC. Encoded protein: CASSLDLVSEQFF.

This CDR3 reads CASSLGGLGNQPQHF. CDR3 sequence (DNA): TGTGCCAGCAGCTTAGGGGGACTTGGCAATCAGCCCCAGCATTTT. The V gene is TRBV7-9, the J gene TRBJ1-5, with TRBD1 as a possible D gene (5 bases). CDR1 is SEHNR and CDR2 is FQNEAQ in the germline V gene (reference sequence). The ends were cut back, 1 base at V and 2 bases at J, with 9 bases in the middle. CDR3 length: 15 amino acids.

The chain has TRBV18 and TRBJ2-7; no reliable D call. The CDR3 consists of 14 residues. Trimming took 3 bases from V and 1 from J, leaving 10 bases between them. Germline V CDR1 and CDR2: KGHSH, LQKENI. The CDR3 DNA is TGTGCCAGCTCACCGCGAGGCGATTCCTACGAGCAGTACTTC. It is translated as CASSPRGDSYEQYF.

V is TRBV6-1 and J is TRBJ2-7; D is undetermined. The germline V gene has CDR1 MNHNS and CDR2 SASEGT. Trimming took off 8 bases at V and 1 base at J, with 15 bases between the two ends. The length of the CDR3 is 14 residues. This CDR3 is CASGDIGISYEQYF. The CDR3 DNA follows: TGTGCCAGCGGAGATATAGGGATTTCCTACGAGCAGTACTTC.

CDR3 protein: CASSQGVTPRTDTQYF. DNA of the CDR3: TGCGCCAGCAGCCAGGGAGTGACTCCCCGCACAGATACGCAGTATTTT. J is TRBJ2-3 and V is TRBV4-3, with D tentatively TRBD2 (5 bases). Germline CDR1 reads LGHNA; CDR2 reads YSLEER. CDR3 length equals 16 residues. The V end was cut by 3 bases, the J end by 1 base, with 14 bases between.

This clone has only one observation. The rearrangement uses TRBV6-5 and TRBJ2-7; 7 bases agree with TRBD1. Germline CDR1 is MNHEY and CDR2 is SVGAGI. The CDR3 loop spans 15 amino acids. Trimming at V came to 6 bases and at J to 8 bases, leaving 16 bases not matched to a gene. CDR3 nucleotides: TGTGCCAGCAGCAGAACAGGGGCCCTTATTACGAAGCAGTACTTC. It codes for CASSRTGALITKQYF.

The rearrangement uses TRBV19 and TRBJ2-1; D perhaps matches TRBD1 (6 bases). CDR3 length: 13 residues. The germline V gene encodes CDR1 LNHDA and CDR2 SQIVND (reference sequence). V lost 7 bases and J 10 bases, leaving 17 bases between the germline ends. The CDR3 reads CASTQARTGEQFF. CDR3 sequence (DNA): TGTGCCAGTACCCAAGCCAGAACAGGGGAGCAGTTCTTC.